Shown below are 5 T cell receptor beta chains from a single sample sequenced in a study of T cell responses to AZD1222 COVID-19 vaccine. Profiling relied on immunoSEQ multiplex PCR, and the TCRdb table lists in-frame clones only, not all of them. The sample carries 120,000 or so clones, 88% recorded once. This specimen consisted of peripheral blood, obtained on day 0 of AZD1222 vaccination. All receptors come from an adult in good health.

V and J are TRBV5-5 and TRBJ2-6; D unclear. Per germline, CDR1 SGHKS and CDR2 YYEKEE (reference sequence). The V and J ends lost 5 bases and 0 bases respectively, with 6 bases between them. CDR3 length equals 14 residues. CDR3 nucleotides: TGTGCCAGCAGTTGGCTCTCTGGGGCCAACGTCCTGACTTTC. Translating it yields CASSWLSGANVLTF. The whole variable domain, remainder taken from reference TRBV5-5 and TRBJ2-6, is DAGVTQSPTHLIKTRGQQVTLRCSPISGHKSVSWYQQVLGQGPQFIFQYYEKEERGRGNFPDRFSARQFPNYSSELNVNALLLGDSALYLCASSWLSGANVLTFGAGSRLTVL.

In DNA form, the CDR3 reads TGTGCCAGCAGCTCGCTCAGGGGGGCGAGCTCCTACAATGAGCAGTTCTTC. As protein: CASSSLRGASSYNEQFF. The rearrangement links TRBV5-6 to TRBJ2-1; a possible D gene is TRBD1 (7 bases). Germline V gene lookup returns CDR1 SGHDT and CDR2 YYEEEE. The V end was cut by 3 bases, the J end by 0 bases, with 16 bases between. The CDR3 extends over 17 amino acids. Together with reference TRBV5-6 and TRBJ2-1, the CDR3 gives the full variable domain: DAGVTQSPTHLIKTRGQQVTLRCSPKSGHDTVSWYQQALGQGPQFIFQYYEEEERQRGNFPDRFSGHQFPNYSSELNVNALLLGDSALYLCASSSLRGASSYNEQFFGPGTRLTVL.

The chain recombines TRBV19 with TRBJ2-1, with 13 bases matching TRBD2. The germline V gene has CDR1 LNHDA and CDR2 SQIVND (reference sequence). The CDR3 is 14 amino acids. Trimming cost V 8 bases and J 7 bases; bases outside gene matches: 5. CDR3 sequence reads: CASSLAGGNNEQFF. For the CDR3, the DNA is TGTGCCAGTTCACTAGCGGGAGGGAATAATGAGCAGTTCTTC. The full variable domain, in which reference TRBV19 and TRBJ2-1 provide the parts outside the CDR3, is DGGITQSPKYLFRKEGQNVTLSCEQNLNHDAMYWYRQDPGQGLRLIYYSQIVNDFQKGDIAEGYSVSREKKESFPLTVTSAQKNPTAFYLCASSLAGGNNEQFFGPGTRLTVL.

This clone occurred once. The chain carries TRBV4-1 and TRBJ1-2; no reliable D call. The CDR3 totals 14 residues. Trimming removed 7 bases at V and 6 bases at J, with 18 bases between. In germline, CDR1 is MGHRA, CDR2 YSYEKL. This CDR3 is CASNSRGSRNGYTF. CDR3 coding DNA: TGCGCCAGCAATAGTCGTGGTTCGAGGAATGGCTACACCTTC.

CDR3 sequence: CASSLVAGGYQPQHF. The CDR3 DNA follows: TGTGCCAGCAGCTTAGTGGCCGGGGGCTATCAGCCCCAGCATTTT. The gene calls are TRBV7-6 and TRBJ1-5, with D tentatively TRBD1 (6 bases). Germline loops: CDR1 SGHVS, CDR2 FNYEAQ. There are 15 residues in the CDR3. Trimming cost V 1 base and J 5 bases, with 12 bases left between them. Looking up the rest from reference TRBV7-6 and TRBJ1-5 gives the full variable domain: GAGVSQSPRYKVTKRGQDVALRCDPISGHVSLYWYRQALGQGPEFLTYFNYEAQQDKSGLPNDRFSAERPEGSISTLTIQRTEQRDSAMYRCASSLVAGGYQPQHFGDGTRLSIL.